The entry that follows covers one T cell receptor beta chain sequence. Its antigen is unknown. Clones were read by immunoSEQ multiplex PCR, and TCRdb kept only the in-frame ones, dropping some. The sample contains 35,000 to 45,000 clones, around 81% of which appear only once. The data are from a study of T cell responses to AZD1222 COVID-19 vaccine. Study-wide results and limits: Donors were largely white British and mainly female; clonal diversity was possibly underestimated. Repertoires in all cases were sampled only once the peak T cell response had passed. Reports indicate that nearly half of spike-specific TCRs are directed at unmutated variant regions.

CDR3 size: 15 residues. V lost 1 base, J lost 1 base, and 9 bases lay in between. Germline assignment: CDR1 KGHDR and CDR2 SFDVKD. The clonotype originates from an adult in good health. This specimen consisted of peripheral blood, obtained on day 0 of AZD1222 vaccination. The genes are TRBV24-1 and TRBJ1-2; D remains unclear. CDR3 protein: CATSDFLVLNYGYTF. The CDR3 nucleotides are TGTGCCACCAGTGATTTTCTCGTCCTTAACTATGGCTACACCTTC.